This T cell receptor (beta chain) emerged from a study of cytomegalovirus exposure and HLA in healthy donors. Study-level results: The study assumed roughly uniform donor sequencing depth for presence/absence analyses. From TCR beta sequences, most subjects' HLA-A and HLA-B alleles were reportedly predicted accurately. A later look showed TCR association rates differing by HLA locus, highest for DRB1 and lowest for HLA-C.

This clone was seen only a few times. Its antigen is still unknown. Regarding donors, all were healthy bone marrow donors. Deletions cut 1 base from V and 7 bases from J, with 2 bases between. The CDR3 consists of 10 residues. Germline V gene lookup returns CDR1 SGHRS and CDR2 YFSETQ. In the PCR, 60 Vbeta and 13 Jbeta primers were used. The method was immunoSEQ multiplex PCR; TCRdb's version includes in-frame clones alone and lacks a portion of them. The table includes around 70,000 clones, 72% detected once. Sequenced input: PBMCs. The J gene is TRBJ1-2, the V gene TRBV5-1; D not resolved. The sequence was obtained from a middle-aged woman in good health and CMV-seropositive. The CDR3 sequence is CASSLRGYTF. The CDR3 DNA sequence: TGCGCCAGCAGCTTGCGTGGCTACACCTTC.